The T cell receptor beta chain under discussion was sequenced for a study of blood T cell repertoires in COVID-19 (dated by TCRdb to 2019 to 2021). Broadly, across the study: Samples from collaborators originated in the United States, Italy and Spain and spanned both the acute and convalescent phases of COVID-19. The prospective study material was composed of cDNA or gDNA derived from T cells, B-cell-depleted T cells, or PBMCs. Deeply sampled blood TCRbeta repertoires from subjects exposed to, actively infected with, or recovered from COVID-19 were included in the dataset. The repertoires were released in a freely available public database meant as a resource for research on the immune response to SARS-CoV-2. Samples were obtained from the ongoing ImmuneRACE study (first 160 participants) and from roughly 1,300 subjects provided by 6 global collaborators. Nearly every sample came with metadata listing a de-identified subject ID, COVID-19 status, age in years and sex. Where available, HLA class I and class II types were taken from metadata supplied by the sample provider and were not determined by assay-based typing.

The collaborating institutions used their own protocols to collect whole blood in K2EDTA tubes. For TCRbeta analysis, collaborator samples were shipped as frozen whole blood, as isolated PBMCs, or as DNA extracted from either sample type. Overall results and qualifications from the work: The quantity of clinical and demographic metadata differed by source and by participant and was supplied without curation.

The immunoSEQ Assay, a bias-controlled multiplex PCR, was used to amplify TCRbeta CDR3 regions from genomic DNA. The paper's data handling went like this. Nucleated cell counts per sample were estimated from amplification of reference gene primers within the assay. To quantify the absolute abundance of each unique TCRbeta CDR3 rearrangement, sequence reads were collapsed and filtered. For each sample, productive Simpson clonality was calculated as the square root of Simpson's diversity index across productive rearrangements. TCRdb holds this immuneACCESS table with in-frame rearrangements only. Some clones are missing; in checked studies, unresolved V genes explain under half, and the rest has no known cause. The V and J calls and clone size were taken over from that table, and D and trimming were inferred from the DNA. This sample is represented by 86,000 or so clones; 65% to 85% of them were singletons. 10% to 12% of the sample is in the top ten clones.

The V and J ends are trimmed by 5 bases and 0 bases, leaving 10 bases between them. Measured from the cysteine to the phenylalanine, the CDR3 is 14 residues long. Here the CDR3 DNA is all that survives: 42 bases in frame from base 1. Via the germline V gene, CDR1 is SGHVS and CDR2 FNYEAQ. This clone was counted once. It lacks a known antigen. The input lacks base qualities; no much larger clone sits a single base away. The chain joins TRBV7-6 to TRBJ2-5, with TRBD2 as a weak D call on 5 bases. Source material: peripheral blood. The receptor comes from a man aged 70-80 years with acute or convalescent COVID-19. The sequenced DNA: TGTGCCAGCAGCGGAACGGGGAACCAAGAGACCCAGTACTTC. Translated, it gives CASSGTGNQETQYF.